The present T cell receptor beta chain was sequenced within a study of T-cell memory formation after mild COVID-19. Study-wide results and limits: A balance of CD4 and CD8 characterized clones contracting day 15 to 85, whereas later expanders leaned CD4+.

Germline CDR1 reads MNHEY; CDR2 reads SMNVEV (reference sequence). V lost 3 bases, J lost 6 bases, and 0 bases lay in between. This CDR3 is built from 9 residues. As regards this clonotype: The antigen is unknown.

TCRdb itself ran the 5' RACE reads through MiXCR, one entry per CDR3 protein. Here the sample spans around 250,000 distinct CDR3 sequences, around 16% being singletons. The clonotype was recovered from a young man who had mild COVID-19 (a few samples of this study predate the infection). Cell type and time point are not known. V and J are TRBV27 and TRBJ2-7; D call uncertain. Sequencing was carried out using PBMCs or a T cell subset sorted from them (not recorded which). CDR3 sequence: CASSFEQYF. The DNA of the CDR3 is TGTGCCAGCAGTTTCGAGCAGTACTTC.